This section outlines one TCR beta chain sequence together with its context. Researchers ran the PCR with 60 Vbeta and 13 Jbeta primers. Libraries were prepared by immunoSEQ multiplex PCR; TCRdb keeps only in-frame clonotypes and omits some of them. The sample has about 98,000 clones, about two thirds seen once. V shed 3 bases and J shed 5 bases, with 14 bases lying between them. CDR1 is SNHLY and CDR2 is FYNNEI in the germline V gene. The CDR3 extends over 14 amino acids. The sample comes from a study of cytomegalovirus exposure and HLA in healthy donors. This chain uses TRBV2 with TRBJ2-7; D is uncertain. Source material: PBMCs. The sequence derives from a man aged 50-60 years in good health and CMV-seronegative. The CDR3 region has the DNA TGTGCCAGCAGTGATCGGCCGACTTCCCACGAGCAGTACTTC. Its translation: CASSDRPTSHEQYF.